The clone carrying this T cell receptor beta chain was counted at least ten times. As yet, its antigen is unknown. Each CDR3 protein is one row after TCRdb ran MiXCR on the 5' RACE reads. The sample lists some 42,000 distinct CDR3 sequences, roughly 2.6% occurring once. The data were taken from a study of CD8 T cells in ankylosing spondylitis. This CDR3 has 15 residues. Looked up from germline, CDR1 is SGDLS and CDR2 is YYNGEE. V gave up 3 bases and J gave up 6 bases; unmatched junction bases: 6. Overall study findings and caveats: Earlier authors reported some of these motif variants in reactive arthritis synovial fluid and blood. Enrichment of disease-linked clones was reportedly significant in matched ankylosing spondylitis synovial fluid.

The TCR originated in a male donor with ankylosing spondylitis or in good health (not recorded which). This chain connects TRBV9 to TRBJ2-5; TRBD2 matches at 12 bases. Sample: blood, either unsorted or a sorted T cell fraction (not recorded which). The CDR3 nucleotides are TGTGCCAGCAGCGACGGGACTAGCGGGCAAAAGACCCAGTACTTC. Residues: CASSDGTSGQKTQYF.